This T cell receptor beta chain comes out of a study of Graves' ophthalmopathy and Graves' hyperthyroidism. Findings and caveats of the study: Thyroid clonotypes that were expanded above 0.001 frequency mostly also appeared in blood.

PBMCs were isolated by Ficoll-Paque density gradient centrifugation, using about 9.2 ml of fresh peripheral blood as the starting material. The study amplified TCR beta CDR3 regions using RNA transcripts. HTBI primers primed a first-round RT-PCR, and a second-round multiplex PCR followed. TCRdb re-derived calls from the multiplex PCR reads in MiXCR, one entry per CDR3 protein. The sample includes hundreds of thousands of distinct CDR3 sequences, approximately 22% of them seen just once. V was pared by 10 bases and J by 1 base, with 20 bases between. CDR1 and CDR2 (germline): MNHEY, SVGAGI. The CDR3 loop spans 16 amino acids. This clonotype was detected many times. Its antigen remains unknown.

Specimen: peripheral blood. This chain connects TRBV6-5 to TRBJ1-5, with D perhaps TRBD1 (5 bases). The origin of this receptor is a woman aged 18-29 years with stable Graves' hyperthyroidism. Some clones in this sample may be carry-over from other donors' samples. The CDR3 is CATQFGEKGSNQPQHF. The CDR3 DNA is TGTGCCACCCAGTTTGGTGAGAAGGGGAGCAATCAGCCCCAGCATTTT.